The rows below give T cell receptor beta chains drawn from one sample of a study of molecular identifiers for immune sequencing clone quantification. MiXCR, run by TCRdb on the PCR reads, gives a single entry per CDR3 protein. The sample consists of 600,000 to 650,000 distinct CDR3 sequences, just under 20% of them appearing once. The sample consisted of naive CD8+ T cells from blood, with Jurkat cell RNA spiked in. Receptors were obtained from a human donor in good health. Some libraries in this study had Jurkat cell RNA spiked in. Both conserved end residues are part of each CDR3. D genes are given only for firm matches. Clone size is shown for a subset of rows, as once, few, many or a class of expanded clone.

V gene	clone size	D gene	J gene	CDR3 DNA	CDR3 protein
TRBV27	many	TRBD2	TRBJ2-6	TGTGCCAGCGGGGCGGGAGGGCCTGGGGCCAACGTCCTGACTTTC	CASGAGGPGANVLTF
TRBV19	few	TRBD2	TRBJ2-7	TGTGCCAGTAGTATAGAAGCTACTAGCGCTGGCTACGACGAGCAGTACTTC	CASSIEATSAGYDEQYF
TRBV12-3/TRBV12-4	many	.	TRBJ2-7	TGTGCCAGCAGTTTTGAGACTGCGGCCTCCTACGAGCAGTACTTC	CASSFETAASYEQYF
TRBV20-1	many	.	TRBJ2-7	TGCAGTGCTAGCGCCCGTTTCAGTCCTACGATCGAGCAGTACTTC	CSASARFSPTIEQYF
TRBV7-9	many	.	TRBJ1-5	TGTGCCAGCAGCAGGGCGGGCCATAGCAATCAGCCCCAGCATTTT	CASSRAGHSNQPQHF
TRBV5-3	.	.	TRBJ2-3	TGTGCCAGCAGCTTAGTCGTTGGCACAGATACGCAGTATTTT	CASSLVVGTDTQYF
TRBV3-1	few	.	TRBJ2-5	TGTGCCAGCAGCCTACCGGGGCCCCAAGAGACCCAGTACTTC	CASSLPGPQETQYF
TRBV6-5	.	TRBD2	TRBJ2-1	TGTGCCAGCAGTTACTCTAGCGGCGGACGGGGGGATGGGCAGTTCTTC	CASSYSSGGRGDGQFF
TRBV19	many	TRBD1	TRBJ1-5	TGTGCCAGTACCAAGACAGGGGGCGGCAATCAGCCCCAGCATTTT	CASTKTGGGNQPQHF
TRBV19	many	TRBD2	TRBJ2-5	TGTGCCAGTAGTCCGACTAGCGGAATAGAGACCCAGTACTTC	CASSPTSGIETQYF
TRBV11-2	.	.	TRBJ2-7	TGTGCCAGCAGCTTAGCGGGTGGGCGGGGGCGCTCCTACGAGCAGTACTTC	CASSLAGGRGRSYEQYF
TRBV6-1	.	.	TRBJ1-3	TGTGCCTGGGGGGTTGACTCTGGAAACACCATATATTTT	CAWGVDSGNTIYF
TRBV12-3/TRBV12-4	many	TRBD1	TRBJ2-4	TGTGCCAGCAGTCGGGACAGGGCAGCTAAAAACATTCAGTACTTC	CASSRDRAAKNIQYF
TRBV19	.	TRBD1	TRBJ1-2	TGTGCCAGTAGTACCGGACAGGGCAGCTGGGATGGCTACACCTTC	CASSTGQGSWDGYTF
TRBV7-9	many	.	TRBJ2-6	TGTGCCAGCAGCTTATGGCAGGGAGGACGGGCCAACGTCCTGACTTTC	CASSLWQGGRANVLTF
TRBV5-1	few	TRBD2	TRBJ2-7	TGCGCCAGCAGCCCCCGGGACTACGACAATTACGAGCAGTACTTC	CASSPRDYDNYEQYF
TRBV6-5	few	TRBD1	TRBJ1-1	TGTGCCAGCAGGATTACAGGGGGCGCGTGGGACACTGAAGCTTTCTTT	CASRITGGAWDTEAFF
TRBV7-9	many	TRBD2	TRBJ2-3	TGTGCCAGCAGCGATGGACTAGCTCCAGATACGCAGTATTTT	CASSDGLAPDTQYF
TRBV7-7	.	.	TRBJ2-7	TGTGCTAGCAGCGTAGGACTGGGTGAAACCTACGAGCAGTACTTC	CASSVGLGETYEQYF
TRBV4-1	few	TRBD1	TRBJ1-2	TGCGCCAGCAGCCAACAAAAGGACAGGGCCCTCTATGGCTACACCTTC	CASSQQKDRALYGYTF
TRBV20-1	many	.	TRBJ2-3	TGCAGTGCTAGGGCCATGACAGATACGCAGTATTTT	CSARAMTDTQYF
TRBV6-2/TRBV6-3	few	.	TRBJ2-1	TGTGCCAGCAGAATACGAGGATCCTACAATGAGCAGTTCTTC	CASRIRGSYNEQFF
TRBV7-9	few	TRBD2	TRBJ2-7	TGTGCCAGCAGCTCCGCACTAGCGCAAAACGAGCAGTACTTC	CASSSALAQNEQYF
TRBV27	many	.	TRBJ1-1	TGTGCCAGCAGTTTCGGCTACGAAGCTTTCTTT	CASSFGYEAFF
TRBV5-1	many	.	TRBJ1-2	TGCGCCAGCAGCCCGCCACAGGGCAACTATGGCTACACCTTC	CASSPPQGNYGYTF
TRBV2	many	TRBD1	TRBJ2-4	TGTGCCAGCAGTGAAGAGACCAGGGGGATCAAAAACATTCAGTACTTC	CASSEETRGIKNIQYF
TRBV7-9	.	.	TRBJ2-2	TGTGTCAGCAGCTCCCACGATTACACCGGGGAGCTGTTTTTT	CVSSSHDYTGELFF
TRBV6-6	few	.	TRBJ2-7	TGTGCCAGCGGAGAGGACAGTCCCGCCACCTACGAGCAGTACTTC	CASGEDSPATYEQYF
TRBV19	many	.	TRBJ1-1	TGCGCCAGCAGCCTGACAGGAGACACTGAAGCTTTCTTT	CASSLTGDTEAFF
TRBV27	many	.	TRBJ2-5	TGTGCCAGCAGTTTTAGGGGACCGGAGACCCAGTACTTC	CASSFRGPETQYF
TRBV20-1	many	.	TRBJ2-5	TGCAGTGCCGAGACAGTATTCTTTGGGTCCCAGTACTTC	CSAETVFFGSQYF
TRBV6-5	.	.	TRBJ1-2	TGTGCCAGCAGTTACTTCCGCGGGACACCCTATGGCTACACCTTC	CASSYFRGTPYGYTF
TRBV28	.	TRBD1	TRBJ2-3	TGTGCCAGCAGTCCGGACAGGAAAAAAACAGATACGCAGTATTTT	CASSPDRKKTDTQYF
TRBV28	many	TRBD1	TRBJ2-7	TGTGCCAGCAGTTCCCGGGACAGTTTCTCCTACGAGCAGTACTTC	CASSSRDSFSYEQYF
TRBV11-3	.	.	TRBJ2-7	TGTGCCAGCAGCCACCCGGGGGAAACCCAAATCGACGAGCAGTACTTC	CASSHPGETQIDEQYF
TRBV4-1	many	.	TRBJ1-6	TGCGCCATCTCAACAGGGCCGCCGCCTAATTCACCCCTCCACTTT	CAISTGPPPNSPLHF
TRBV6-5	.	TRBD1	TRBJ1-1	TGTGCCAGCAGTTACTCGATAAATCATGAGGACCTCTACAGGGGGGGAGCTTTCTTT	CASSYSINHEDLYRGGAFF
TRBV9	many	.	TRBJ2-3	TGTGCCAGCAGCGTAGCGACTGTTGGCACAGATACGCAGTATTTT	CASSVATVGTDTQYF
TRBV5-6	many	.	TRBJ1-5	TGTGCCAGCAGCTTGAGGGATTGGGGGGACCCCACCCTTCCCCAGCATTTT	CASSLRDWGDPTLPQHF
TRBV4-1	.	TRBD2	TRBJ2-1	TGCGCCAGCAGCCAAGACTCCCTAGCGGGAGATTCTAATGAGCAGTTCTTC	CASSQDSLAGDSNEQFF
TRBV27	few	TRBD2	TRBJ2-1	TGTGCCAGCAGTTTTCATAGCGGGAGGGCCTTTTTGGACGAGCAGTTCTTC	CASSFHSGRAFLDEQFF
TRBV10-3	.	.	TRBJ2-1	TGTGCCATCAACCCCGGGACAAACTACAATGGGCAGTTCTTC	CAINPGTNYNGQFF